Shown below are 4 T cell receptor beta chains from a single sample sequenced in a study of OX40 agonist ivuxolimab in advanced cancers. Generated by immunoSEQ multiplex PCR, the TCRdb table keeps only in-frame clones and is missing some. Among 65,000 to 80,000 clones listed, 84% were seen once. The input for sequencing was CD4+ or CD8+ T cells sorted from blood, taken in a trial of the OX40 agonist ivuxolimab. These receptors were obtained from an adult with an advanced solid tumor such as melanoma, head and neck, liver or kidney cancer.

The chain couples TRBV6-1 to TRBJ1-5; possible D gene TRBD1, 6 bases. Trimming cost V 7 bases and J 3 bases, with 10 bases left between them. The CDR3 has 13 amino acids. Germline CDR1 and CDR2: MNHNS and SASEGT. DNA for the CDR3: TGTGCCAGCACAGGGGACTTCAATCAGCCCCAGCATTTT. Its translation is CASTGDFNQPQHF.

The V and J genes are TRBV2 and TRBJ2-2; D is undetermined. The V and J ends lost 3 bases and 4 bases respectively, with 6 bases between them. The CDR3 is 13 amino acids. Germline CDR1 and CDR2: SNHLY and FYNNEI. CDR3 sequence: CASSEVPTGELFF. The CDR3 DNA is TGTGCCAGCAGTGAGGTGCCCACCGGGGAGCTGTTTTTT.

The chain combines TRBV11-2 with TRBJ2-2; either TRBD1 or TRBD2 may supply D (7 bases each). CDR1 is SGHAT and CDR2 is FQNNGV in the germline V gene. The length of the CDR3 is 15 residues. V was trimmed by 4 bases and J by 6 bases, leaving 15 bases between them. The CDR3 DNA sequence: TGTGCCAGCAGCTCGCGACAGGGAGGGGCCGGGGAGCTGTTTTTT. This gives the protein CASSSRQGGAGELFF.

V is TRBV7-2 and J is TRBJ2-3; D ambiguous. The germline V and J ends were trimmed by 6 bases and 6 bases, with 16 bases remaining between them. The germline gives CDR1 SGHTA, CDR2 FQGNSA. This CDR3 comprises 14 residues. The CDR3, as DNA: TGTGCCAGCAGACGAGACATGGCGGCGGATACGCAGTATTTT. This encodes CASRRDMAADTQYF.